Below are 31 T cell receptor beta chains sequenced from a single sample in a study of response to subunit inactivated influenza vaccine. From the RT-PCR reads, TCRdb called clonotypes with MiXCR, one entry per CDR3 protein. Here the sample spans some 640,000 distinct CDR3 sequences, more than 11% being singletons. The source was PBMCs from blood, collected around 15 days before vaccination. Receptor source: a man aged 50 or older who received an inactivated influenza vaccine.

This clonotype was found a few times. This chain links TRBV5-1 with TRBJ2-3; the match to TRBD2 covers 9 bases. Germline assignment: CDR1 SGHRS and CDR2 YFSETQ. The CDR3 is 15 amino acids. V was pared by 1 base and J by 4 bases, with 4 bases of the junction left unmatched. CDR3 residues: CASSLSREGPDTQYF. CDR3 coding DNA: TGCGCCAGCAGCTTGTCGCGGGAGGGCCCAGATACGCAGTATTTT. Supplemented by reference TRBV5-1 and TRBJ2-3, the full variable domain reads KAGVTQTPRYLIKTRGQQVTLSCSPISGHRSVSWYQQTPGQGLQFLFEYFSETQRNKGNFPGRFSGRQFSNSRSEMNVSTLELGDSALYLCASSLSREGPDTQYFGPGTRLTVL.

This clonotype turned up a few times. The chain carries TRBV20-1 and TRBJ2-5, with a tentative D call TRBD1 (6 bases). CDR3 length: 10 amino acids. Germline values: CDR1 DFQATT, CDR2 SNEGSKA (reference sequence). The V end lost 6 bases, the J end lost 8 bases, and 10 bases lay between the germline ends. CDR3 sequence: CSATQGTQYF. The CDR3 nucleotides read TGCAGTGCAACACAGGGAACCCAGTACTTC.

This clonotype has at least ten counts. J is TRBJ1-1 and V is TRBV4-1; no reliable D call. The CDR3 totals 13 residues. Trimming stripped 3 bases from V and 5 bases from J, with 10 bases between. Germline loops: CDR1 MGHRA, CDR2 YSYEKL. The CDR3 reads CASSHGRGTEAFF. The CDR3, as DNA: TGCGCCAGCAGCCACGGACGGGGAACTGAAGCTTTCTTT.

This clonotype was detected only a few times. The V and J genes are TRBV27 and TRBJ2-7, with 8 bases aligning to TRBD2. CDR1 is MNHEY, CDR2 SMNVEV, per germline (reference sequence). The CDR3 totals 14 residues. The ends lost 5 bases at V and 2 bases at J; junction bases unmatched: 5. Written as DNA, the CDR3 is TGTGCCAGCAGTCCTACTAGCGGACCCTACGAGCAGTACTTC. This codes for CASSPTSGPYEQYF.

The chain links TRBV28 to TRBJ2-3, with D unresolved. From germline, CDR1 is MDHEN and CDR2 SYDVKM. This CDR3 spans 17 amino acids. V lost 2 bases and J lost 2, with 17 bases in between. For the CDR3, the DNA is TGTGCCAGCAGTTTAAATCGTGAGATGACCTTCACAGATACGCAGTATTTT. Translated: CASSLNREMTFTDTQYF.

In its sample, this clonotype was seen a few times. The rearrangement links TRBV20-1 to TRBJ2-3; TRBD1 might be the D (6 bases). Germline V gene lookup returns CDR1 DFQATT and CDR2 SNEGSKA (reference sequence). V was clipped by 5 bases and J by 0 bases, with 15 bases between them. This CDR3 has 15 residues. The CDR3 is CSAQDSKSSTDTQYF. CDR3 coding DNA: TGCAGTGCTCAGGACAGTAAATCTAGCACAGATACGCAGTATTTT.

The rearrangement joins TRBV2 to TRBJ2-1, with 8 bases lining up with TRBD2. The length of the CDR3 is 18 residues. Trimming at V came to 5 bases and at J to 2 bases, leaving 14 bases not matched to a gene. Germline V CDR1 and CDR2: SNHLY, FYNNEI. The CDR3 here is CASSPGLGPLPPYNEQFF. CDR3 coding DNA: TGTGCCAGCAGTCCGGGACTAGGCCCCCTCCCCCCCTACAATGAGCAGTTCTTC.

The V and J genes are TRBV7-8 and TRBJ2-7, with TRBD1 matching 12 bases. The V segment lost 3 bases and the J segment 6 bases; nucleotides outside the gene matches: 9. Looked up from germline, CDR1 is SGHVS and CDR2 is FQNEAQ. The length of the CDR3 is 16 residues. The CDR3 nucleotides read TGTGCCAGCAGCTTGGGGACAGGGGGCCAAAAGATCGAGCAGTACTTC. Translation: CASSLGTGGQKIEQYF.

This clonotype came up a few times. V and J are TRBV30 and TRBJ1-5, with TRBD1 as a possible D gene (5 bases). Trimming left V 3 bases short and J 7 bases short, with 19 bases between. CDR3 size: 15 residues. Per germline, CDR1 GTSNPN and CDR2 SVGIG (reference sequence). The CDR3 region is CAWSARGGDRQPQHF. In nucleotides, the CDR3 is TGTGCCTGGAGCGCCAGAGGAGGGGATCGGCAGCCCCAGCATTTT.

As regards this clonotype: A junction end diverges from the germline sequence, so it may reflect a read error. V and J are TRBV7-2 and TRBJ1-4; no reliable D call. Looked up from germline, CDR1 is SGHTA and CDR2 is FQGNSA. The CDR3 loop spans 14 amino acids. The CDR3 nucleotides read TGTGCCAGCAGCTTATTAGGTTCCCCGGAAAAACTGCTTTTT. Translated: CASSLLGSPEKLLF.

The chain is built from TRBV4-3 and TRBJ2-5; 14 bases are a match to TRBD2. The germline V gene encodes CDR1 LGHNA and CDR2 YSLEER. After removal of 0 bases from V and 3 bases from J, the junction contained 3 bases not matched to a gene. The CDR3 has 17 residues. DNA for the CDR3: TGCGCCAGCAGCCAAGATGGACTAGCGGGAGGTAAAGAGACCCAGTACTTC. This codes for CASSQDGLAGGKETQYF.

The V and J genes are TRBV2 and TRBJ1-1; D remains ambiguous. V lost 8 bases and J 8 bases, leaving 9 bases between the germline ends. The CDR3 is 10 residues long. CDR1 and CDR2 (germline): SNHLY, FYNNEI. The CDR3 sequence: CASALGEAFF. CDR3 DNA: TGTGCCAGCGCCCTAGGGGAAGCTTTCTTT.

The V and J genes are TRBV12-3 or TRBV12-4 and TRBJ2-7; possible D gene TRBD2, 5 bases. CDR3 length: 16 amino acids. The V end was cut by 7 bases, the J end by 4 bases, with 23 bases between. The CDR3 loop reads CASTRGSGPRSYEQYF. The DNA of the CDR3 is TGTGCCAGCACCCGAGGGAGCGGCCCGAGGAGTTACGAGCAGTACTTC.

Only a few counts were recorded for this clonotype. The J gene is TRBJ2-7, the V gene TRBV5-5; no clear D. V was cut by 0 bases and J by 0 bases, with 10 bases left in between. The CDR3 totals 15 residues. Germline CDR1 is SGHKS and CDR2 is YYEKEE (reference sequence). The CDR3 spells CASSLGHSNSYEQYF. As DNA, the CDR3 is TGTGCCAGCAGCTTGGGTCACAGTAACTCCTACGAGCAGTACTTC.

The rearrangement uses TRBV29-1 and TRBJ2-7; 7 bases match TRBD1. Unmatched junction bases numbered 8, after V lost 5 bases and J lost 4 bases. Germline V lookup: CDR1 SQVTM, CDR2 ANQGSEA. The CDR3 is made up of 13 amino acids. The CDR3 region is CSVRTGAGYEQYF. Here the CDR3 DNA reads TGCAGCGTTCGGACAGGAGCAGGTTACGAGCAGTACTTC.

This sequence joins TRBV4-3 and TRBJ2-3; D might be TRBD1 (6 bases). This CDR3 comprises 16 residues. The germline V and J ends were trimmed by 1 base and 2 bases, with 13 bases remaining between them. CDR1 and CDR2 from the germline V gene are LGHNA and YSLEER. CDR3 protein: CASSQAIQGNTDTQYF. In nucleotides, the CDR3 is TGCGCCAGCAGCCAAGCTATACAGGGAAACACAGATACGCAGTATTTT.

The chain carries TRBV7-2 and TRBJ2-7; 10 bases line up with TRBD2. CDR3 length: 15 amino acids. With 3 bases clipped from V and 0 bases from J, the junction kept 2 bases outside the gene matches. Germline CDR1 is SGHTA and CDR2 is FQGNSA. The CDR3 reads CASSFGTSDSYEQYF. CDR3 DNA sequence: TGTGCCAGCAGCTTTGGGACTAGCGACTCCTACGAGCAGTACTTC.

The V and J genes are TRBV29-1 and TRBJ1-1; D remains ambiguous. The CDR3 is made up of 16 amino acids. V lost 4 bases and J lost 4, with 22 bases in between. Germline-derived CDR1 and CDR2 are SQVTM and ANQGSEA. The CDR3 sequence is CSVVYFGSRSRTEAFF. The CDR3, as DNA: TGCAGCGTTGTTTATTTTGGCAGTCGGTCCCGCACTGAAGCTTTCTTT. Full variable domain (rest looked up from reference TRBV29-1 and TRBJ1-1): SAVISQKPSRDICQRGTSLTIQCQVDSQVTMMFWYRQQPGQSLTLIATANQGSEATYESGFVIDKFPISRPNLTFSTLTVSNMSPEDSSIYLCSVVYFGSRSRTEAFFGQGTRLTVV.

This clonotype was observed a few times. The chain couples TRBV14 to TRBJ1-1, with D possibly being TRBD1 (5 bases). CDR3 size: 16 residues. Germline CDR1 is SGHDN and CDR2 is FVKESK. With 0 bases removed from V and 5 bases from J, the gap between germline ends came to 16 bases. CDR3 residues: CASSQEGAQPRTEAFF. CDR3 nucleotide sequence: TGTGCCAGCAGCCAAGAAGGGGCACAGCCGAGGACTGAAGCTTTCTTT. The full variable domain, its missing parts supplied by reference TRBV14 and TRBJ1-1, is EAGVTQFPSHSVIEKGQTVTLRCDPISGHDNLYWYRRVMGKEIKFLLHFVKESKQDESGMPNNRFLAERTGGTYSTLKVQPAELEDSGVYFCASSQEGAQPRTEAFFGQGTRLTVV.

This chain links TRBV7-9 with TRBJ2-1, with D tentatively TRBD1 (5 bases). V was shortened by 0 bases and J by 6 bases, with 6 bases between the two germline ends. Germline V gene lookup returns CDR1 SEHNR and CDR2 FQNEAQ (reference sequence). The CDR3 totals 13 residues. The CDR3 DNA is TGTGCCAGCAGCTTAGCTGGGGCCAATGAGCAGTTCTTC. Protein sequence: CASSLAGANEQFF.

The chain carries TRBV30 and TRBJ1-2; D is unclear. There are 13 residues in the CDR3. In germline, CDR1 is GTSNPN, CDR2 SVGIG (reference sequence). Trimming left V 0 bases short and J 8 bases short, with 13 bases between. In nucleotides, the CDR3 is TGTGCCTGGAGTGTTTTCCGATCCCACGGCTACACCTTC. As protein: CAWSVFRSHGYTF.

This clonotype came up a few times. V is TRBV20-1 and J is TRBJ2-7; D assignment may be TRBD1 or TRBD2 (5 bases each). CDR3 length: 14 residues. Germline-derived CDR1 and CDR2 are DFQATT and SNEGSKA (reference sequence). Trimming left V 6 bases short and J 6 bases short, with 21 bases between. The DNA of the CDR3 is TGCAGTGCAACATTGGGTGGGGGATTCTCCGAGCAGTACTTC. Its translation: CSATLGGGFSEQYF.

The chain uses TRBV7-7 and TRBJ2-5; 14 bases fit TRBD2. Trimming cost V 5 bases and J 5 bases; bases outside gene matches: 7. The length of the CDR3 is 16 residues. CDR1 is SSHAT, CDR2 FNYEAQ, per germline (reference sequence). The CDR3 DNA reads as TGTGCCAGCAGCCCTGGACTAGCGGGAGGACGGGAGACCCAGTACTTC. Amino acids: CASSPGLAGGRETQYF.

This clonotype was observed many times. This chain links TRBV6-5 with TRBJ2-7; 8 bases match TRBD1. V shed 2 bases and J 3 bases; nucleotides not matched to a gene: 3. CDR3 length equals 14 residues. CDR1 is MNHEY, CDR2 SVGAGI, per germline. The CDR3 loop reads CASSYRGQDYEQYF. CDR3 sequence (DNA): TGTGCCAGCAGTTACCGGGGACAGGACTACGAGCAGTACTTC.

This sequence joins TRBV18 and TRBJ2-1, with D unclear. The germline V gene encodes CDR1 KGHSH and CDR2 LQKENI. The CDR3 length is 15 residues. Trimming shortened V by 1 base and J by 0 bases, and 7 bases separated the two germline ends. The CDR3 DNA is TGTGCCAGCTCACCACAGAAAAACTCCTACAATGAGCAGTTCTTC. Translating gives CASSPQKNSYNEQFF.

This clonotype was counted at least ten times. V is TRBV5-1 and J is TRBJ2-7; 8 bases agree with TRBD1. Germline CDR1 and CDR2: SGHRS and YFSETQ. The CDR3 runs to 14 residues. Trimming removed 0 bases from V and 5 bases from J; junction bases left unmatched: 4. The CDR3 sequence: CASSLEGTGHEQYF. CDR3 sequence (DNA): TGCGCCAGCAGCTTGGAAGGGACAGGCCACGAGCAGTACTTC.

This clonotype was counted between two and nine times. This chain connects TRBV5-5 to TRBJ2-7; 8 bases map to TRBD1. V shed 3 bases, J shed 2 bases, and the junction held 10 bases outside the gene matches. Per germline, CDR1 SGHKS and CDR2 YYEKEE (reference sequence). The CDR3 runs to 16 residues. The CDR3 DNA follows: TGTGCCAGCAGCTCGAGTCCCAGGGGGCGTACCTACGAGCAGTACTTC. Protein: CASSSSPRGRTYEQYF.

This clonotype was counted between two and nine times. This chain links TRBV30 with TRBJ2-7; 8 positions agree with TRBD1. This CDR3 comprises 16 residues. With 5 bases clipped from V and 3 bases from J, the junction kept 15 bases outside the gene matches. Germline CDR1 and CDR2: GTSNPN and SVGIG (reference sequence). The CDR3 DNA follows: TGTGCCTGGGCCCTTGACAGGGGAGAATTATTCTACGAGCAGTACTTC. Translation gives CAWALDRGELFYEQYF.

This clonotype has only a few counts. The chain employs TRBV5-1 and TRBJ1-1, with TRBD1 identical over 7 bases. CDR3 size: 15 residues. Germline V gene lookup returns CDR1 SGHRS and CDR2 YFSETQ. Germline trimming cut 0 bases from V and 3 bases from J; bases unmatched to any gene: 5. CDR3 sequence reads: CASSLESRGYTEAFF. As DNA, the CDR3 is TGCGCCAGCAGCTTGGAGAGCAGGGGGTACACTGAAGCTTTCTTT.

The rearrangement uses TRBV6-2 or TRBV6-3 and TRBJ2-1; 10 bases are a match to TRBD2. Germline V CDR1 and CDR2: MNHEY, SVGEGT. CDR3 length: 14 residues. Losses at the gene ends were 8 bases for V and 5 bases for J; bases not matched to a gene: 6. The CDR3 bases are TGTGCCAGCGTCACTAGCGGGGCTCACAATGAGCAGTTCTTC. Protein sequence: CASVTSGAHNEQFF.

This clonotype has a handful of counts. The chain links TRBV11-2 to TRBJ2-1; 10 bases agree with TRBD2. V was pared by 3 bases and J by 0 bases, with 8 bases of the junction left unmatched. The CDR3 extends over 18 amino acids. The germline gives CDR1 SGHAT, CDR2 FQNNGV. Here the CDR3 DNA reads TGTGCCAGCAGCTTCCCTAGCGGGAGTTCAAGCTCCTACAATGAGCAGTTCTTC. As protein: CASSFPSGSSSSYNEQFF.